Here is one T cell receptor beta chain with its context. The CDR3 runs to 12 residues. V shed 5 bases and J shed 8 bases, with 12 bases lying between them. Germline CDR1 and CDR2: LGHNT and FRNRAP. The sample originates from a study of blood T cell repertoires in COVID-19. Turning to the study itself: The United States, Italy and Spain supplied acute and convalescent COVID-19 samples. The cDNA or gDNA used as material had been derived from T cells, B-cell-depleted T cells, or PBMCs.

The authors' processing: From reference gene primer amplification, estimates of nucleated cell counts were derived. Assay used: immunoSEQ multiplex PCR; TCRdb lists only in-frame clones, some missing. The DNA gave D and trimming, while V, J and clone size come from that table. The table records roughly 73,000 clones, over 75% of them present only once. The source material was peripheral blood. This sequence originates from a man aged 70 or older with active or convalescent COVID-19. This chain uses TRBV12-5 with TRBJ1-2; possibly TRBD1 for D (5 bases). CDR3 in amino acids: CASGLEEGGYTF. CDR3 nucleotide sequence: TGTGCTAGTGGTCTAGAGGAGGGGGGCTACACCTTC.